One and the same sample provided the 30 T cell receptor beta chains below, sequenced in a study of beta chain features in type 1 diabetes (dated by TCRdb to 2016 to 2018). No antigen is known for these receptors. Library method: the immunoSEQ multiplex PCR assay. All of the isolated RNA was reverse transcribed with the High Capacity cDNA Reverse Transcription Kit, so expressed TCRB transcripts were sequenced. This is the immuneACCESS table as TCRdb keeps it, with only in-frame sequences that have V and J called. A part of the clones is gone; compared with another copy, unresolved V genes explain less than half, and the rest is unexplained. This sample is represented by 680,000 or so clones; roughly 13% of them were singletons. The ten largest clonotypes hold approximately 0.02% of the sample. What the work shows at the level of the full study, not this receptor alone: In all four CD4+ subsets, TCRB CDR3 length was moderately but significantly shorter in type 1 diabetes patients.

Sequencing was done on a sample of naive CD4+ T cells from blood. Taken with the paper, the label for cell subset or site translates to: true naive CD4+ T cells. The receptors were gathered from a man aged 18 to 35 with type 1 diabetes.

This clone was picked up a small number of times. The J gene is TRBJ2-7, the V gene TRBV30; D is perhaps TRBD1 or TRBD2 (5 bases each). V lost 2 bases to trimming and J lost 9 bases, with 17 bases between them. The CDR3 runs 13 residues. Germline V lookup: CDR1 GTSNPN, CDR2 SVGIG (reference sequence). CDR3 protein: CAWSKLGELLQYF. In DNA, the CDR3 is TGTGCCTGGAGTAAGTTGGGGGAATTGTTGCAGTACTTC. Drawing the rest from reference TRBV30 and TRBJ2-7, the complete variable domain is SQTIHQWPATLVQPVGSPLSLECTVEGTSNPNLYWYRQAAGRGLQLLFYSVGIGQISSEVPQNLSASRPQDRQFILSSKKLLLSDSGFYLCAWSKLGELLQYFGPGTRLTVT.

The rearrangement links TRBV7-6 to TRBJ1-1; D call uncertain. Trimming shortened V by 0 bases and J by 3 bases, and 8 bases separated the two germline ends. In germline, CDR1 is SGHVS, CDR2 FNYEAQ. The CDR3 runs 14 residues. The CDR3 DNA reads as TGTGCCAGCAGCTTAGCGTCCCGGGACACTGAAGCTTTCTTT. It yields the protein CASSLASRDTEAFF.

The table lists this clone with a few counts. This sequence joins TRBV4-1 and TRBJ1-1; D perhaps matches TRBD1 (5 bases). CDR1 and CDR2 (germline): MGHRA, YSYEKL. CDR3 length: 16 amino acids. V was clipped by 0 bases and J by 5 bases, with 16 bases between them. The DNA of the CDR3 is TGCGCCAGCAGCCAAGATAGACGGGGCGCGAGGACTGAAGCTTTCTTT. Its translation is CASSQDRRGARTEAFF.

There are a few counts of this clone. The rearrangement uses TRBV6-5 and TRBJ1-1; 9 bases agree with TRBD1. Germline values: CDR1 MNHEY, CDR2 SVGAGI. Unmatched junction bases numbered 7, after V lost 5 bases and J lost 9 bases. This CDR3 is built from 13 residues. In DNA, the CDR3 is TGTGCCAGCAGTCCGACGGGACAGGGAAAAGCTTTCTTT. Residues: CASSPTGQGKAFF.

Only a few counts were recorded for this clone. V usage is TRBV5-1 and J usage is TRBJ2-1, with unresolved D. CDR3 length equals 13 residues. Germline V lookup: CDR1 SGHRS, CDR2 YFSETQ. Trimming pared 4 bases from V and 7 bases from J, leaving 12 bases between. CDR3 bases: TGCGCCAGCAGCCCCAGTCTACGGAATGAGCAGTTCTTC. Protein product: CASSPSLRNEQFF.

A few counts support this clone. The genes are TRBV23-1 and TRBJ1-5; no reliable D call. TRBV23-1 is noted as an ORF with a role that remains uncertain. Trimming cost V 1 base and J 1 base, with 2 bases left between them. The CDR3 contains 13 residues. The CDR3 sequence: CASSQLSNQPQHF. In DNA, the CDR3 is TGCGCCAGCAGTCAATTAAGCAATCAGCCCCAGCATTTT.

This clone appeared a few times. The chain uses TRBV15 and TRBJ1-2; 8 positions agree with TRBD1. The CDR3 loop spans 13 amino acids. V shed 5 bases, J shed 3 bases, and the junction held 2 bases outside the gene matches. Germline assignment: CDR1 LNHNV and CDR2 YYDKDF (reference sequence). This CDR3 is CATSLTGDYGYTF. In nucleotides, the CDR3 is TGTGCCACCAGCCTGACAGGGGACTATGGCTACACCTTC. The full variable domain, in which reference TRBV15 and TRBJ1-2 provide the parts outside the CDR3, is DAMVIQNPRYQVTQFGKPVTLSCSQTLNHNVMYWYQQKSSQAPKLLFHYYDKDFNNEADTPDNFQSRRPNTSFCFLDIRSPGLGDTAMYLCATSLTGDYGYTFGSGTRLTVV.

This clone showed up just a few times. The chain uses TRBV28 and TRBJ1-1; D is undetermined. CDR3 length: 14 amino acids. The V end lost 6 bases, the J end lost 4 bases, and 15 bases lay between the germline ends. Per germline, CDR1 MDHEN and CDR2 SYDVKM. The CDR3 spells CASSSPAGATEAFF. The CDR3, as DNA: TGTGCCAGCAGCTCCCCCGCGGGAGCCACTGAAGCTTTCTTT.

This clone was counted between two and nine times. V usage is TRBV7-9 and J usage is TRBJ2-5; tentatively, D is TRBD1 (5 bases). The CDR3 spans 18 residues. CDR1 and CDR2 from the germline V gene are SEHNR and FQNEAQ (reference sequence). V was shortened by 0 bases and J by 2 bases, with 19 bases between the two germline ends. For the CDR3, the DNA is TGTGCCAGCAGCTTAGCATTTGGGGCTGCCCCCATTCAAGAGACCCAGTACTTC. It translates to CASSLAFGAAPIQETQYF.

This clone was counted only a few times. The chain employs TRBV7-9 and TRBJ2-3, with a possible D match to TRBD1 (5 bases). Trimming stripped 5 bases from V and 1 base from J, with 10 bases between. From germline, CDR1 is SEHNR and CDR2 FQNEAQ (reference sequence). This CDR3 comprises 14 residues. CDR3 coding DNA: TGTGCCAGCAGCATCTCGACAGGCACAGATACGCAGTATTTT. Translated: CASSISTGTDTQYF.

This chain uses TRBV9 with TRBJ2-6; perhaps TRBD2 as D (5 bases). Germline V CDR1 and CDR2: SGDLS, YYNGEE. CDR3 length: 16 residues. Trimming took 2 bases from V and 1 from J, leaving 10 bases between them. The CDR3 nucleotides are TGTGCCAGCAGCGTCCAAGGGAGATCTGGGGCCAACGTCCTGACTTTC. Its translation is CASSVQGRSGANVLTF.

Only a few counts were recorded for this clone. This chain connects TRBV5-1 to TRBJ2-3; D perhaps matches TRBD2 (5 bases). Germline V gene sequence: CDR1 SGHRS, CDR2 YFSETQ. The CDR3 is 14 residues long. V was clipped by 0 bases and J by 5 bases, with 10 bases between them. This CDR3 is CASSLALAQDTQYF. The CDR3 DNA follows: TGCGCCAGCAGCTTGGCGCTAGCACAAGATACGCAGTATTTT.

This clone has more than one count but fewer than ten. The rearrangement joins TRBV6-6 to TRBJ2-7; D is unclear. Looked up from germline, CDR1 is MNHNY and CDR2 is SVGAGI (reference sequence). V dropped 7 bases and J dropped 2 bases, with 12 bases sitting between them. The CDR3 extends over 13 amino acids. CDR3 nucleotides: TGTGCCAGCACCAACGCCGGGCCCTACGAGCAGTACTTC. Translated: CASTNAGPYEQYF.

About this clone: The sample carries other DNA sequences with the same CDR3. V gene TRBV28 combines with J gene TRBJ2-7; 7 nucleotides match TRBD1. Germline trimming cut 4 bases from V and 0 bases from J; bases unmatched to any gene: 6. The CDR3 runs 15 residues. Germline CDR1 is MDHEN and CDR2 is SYDVKM. CDR3: CASSSGTASSYEQYF. The CDR3 DNA reads as TGTGCCAGCAGTTCCGGGACAGCCAGCTCCTACGAGCAGTACTTC.

This clone has more than one count but fewer than ten. The chain's CDR3 is CASSLGTTGGLGSPLHF. The DNA of the CDR3 is TGTGCCAGCAGCTTGGGAACGACAGGGGGCCTCGGTTCACCCCTCCACTTT. The chain recombines TRBV5-6 with TRBJ1-6, with 10 positions matching TRBD1. CDR3 length: 17 amino acids. The V and J ends lost 0 bases and 9 bases, in that order; junction bases with no gene match: 9. Germline V gives CDR1 SGHDT, CDR2 YYEEEE.

The CDR3: CASSVRANYGYTF. DNA of the CDR3: TGTGCCAGCAGCGTTAGGGCAAACTATGGCTACACCTTC. The rearrangement links TRBV9 to TRBJ1-2; D remains ambiguous. Germline lookup yields CDR1 SGDLS and CDR2 YYNGEE. V gave up 2 bases and J gave up 2 bases, with 7 bases separating them. This CDR3 has 13 amino acids.

This clone was counted only a few times. The CDR3 nucleotides read TGTGCCAGCAGCCAGTCTAGCGGGGGGAGCTCCTACGAGCAGTACTTC. This encodes CASSQSSGGSSYEQYF. V and J are TRBV7-9 and TRBJ2-7; TRBD2 matches 11 bases. Trimming at V came to 5 bases and at J to 0 bases, leaving 6 bases not matched to a gene. The CDR3 sequence is 16 residues long. Germline V gene lookup returns CDR1 SEHNR and CDR2 FQNEAQ (reference sequence).

The chain links TRBV2 to TRBJ1-4; no clear D gene. Germline lookup yields CDR1 SNHLY and CDR2 FYNNEI. This CDR3 is 13 amino acids long. CDR3 DNA sequence: TGTGCAGAAGGTCAAGTGCCTAATGAAAAACTGTTTTTT. It specifies CAEGQVPNEKLFF.

This clone was counted only a few times. V is TRBV13 and J is TRBJ2-7, with D unclear. CDR3 length: 14 residues. CDR1 PRHDT and CDR2 FYEKMQ come from the germline V gene (reference sequence). Trimming took off 1 base at V and 0 bases at J, with 7 bases between the two ends. CDR3 sequence reads: CASSLARPSYEQYF. The CDR3 DNA sequence: TGTGCCAGCAGCTTAGCTCGACCCTCCTACGAGCAGTACTTC.

With regard to this clone: Other DNA sequences within the sample encode an identical CDR3. The chain combines TRBV7-9 with TRBJ1-5; D remains ambiguous. The CDR3 totals 15 residues. The germline CDR1 and CDR2 sequences are SEHNR and FQNEAQ (reference sequence). V was cut by 1 base and J by 0 bases, with 7 bases left in between. The CDR3 loop reads CASSLGGSSNQPQHF. DNA of the CDR3: TGTGCCAGCAGCTTAGGTGGAAGTAGCAATCAGCCCCAGCATTTT.

V gene TRBV28 combines with J gene TRBJ1-5; D is possibly TRBD1 (5 bases). V lost 4 bases, J lost 6 bases, and 16 bases lay in between. Germline lookup yields CDR1 MDHEN and CDR2 SYDVKM. The CDR3 length is 15 residues. CDR3 sequence (DNA): TGTGCCAGCAGTTCCCAGGGTGGGCGCCTTCAGCCCCAGCATTTT. The encoded protein is CASSSQGGRLQPQHF.

In this sample, this clone turned up a few times. The rearrangement uses TRBV10-3 and TRBJ2-3, with D tentatively TRBD2 (5 bases). Germline lookup yields CDR1 ENHRY and CDR2 SYGVKD. Between the trimmed V and J ends, which lost 8 bases and 6 bases, there was a span of 12 bases. The CDR3 runs 12 residues. The CDR3 here is CAIRGAEDTQYF. CDR3 sequence (DNA): TGTGCCATCCGCGGAGCGGAGGATACGCAGTATTTT.

Only a few counts were recorded for this clone. The chain joins TRBV7-8 to TRBJ2-5; 8 bases match TRBD1. V dropped 5 bases and J dropped 5; count of bases not matched to a gene: 10. Germline CDR1 and CDR2: SGHVS and FQNEAQ. This CDR3 has 15 residues. CDR3 sequence reads: CASSAKTGVKETQYF. CDR3 sequence (DNA): TGTGCCAGCAGCGCTAAGACAGGGGTGAAGGAGACCCAGTACTTC.

The chain uses TRBV6-5 and TRBJ2-5; D gene uncertain. V was clipped by 2 bases and J by 3 bases, with 10 bases between them. The CDR3 loop spans 14 amino acids. Germline CDR1 reads MNHEY; CDR2 reads SVGAGI. For the CDR3, the DNA is TGTGCCAGCAGTTACGTGGGAAGAAAAGAGACCCAGTACTTC. Its translation is CASSYVGRKETQYF.

This clone has more than one count but fewer than ten. This chain connects TRBV7-6 to TRBJ2-1; 12 positions match TRBD2. The germline V gene has CDR1 SGHVS and CDR2 FNYEAQ. The CDR3 length is 15 residues. V was pared by 4 bases and J by 8 bases, with 6 bases of the junction left unmatched. The CDR3 protein is CASSSLAGGPDEQFF. The CDR3, as DNA: TGTGCCAGCAGCTCACTAGCGGGGGGCCCGGATGAGCAGTTCTTC.

V is TRBV19 and J is TRBJ2-6; TRBD1 matches at 9 bases. The CDR3 sequence is 18 residues long. The J segment lost 0 bases and the V segment lost 3 bases, leaving 6 bases of the junction unmatched. CDR1 LNHDA and CDR2 SQIVND come from the germline V gene (reference sequence). Here the CDR3 DNA reads TGTGCCAGTAGTATCCGGACAGGGGTGAGCTCTGGGGCCAACGTCCTGACTTTC. This codes for CASSIRTGVSSGANVLTF.

The chain links TRBV10-3 to TRBJ1-1; tentatively, D is TRBD1 (5 bases). The V end lost 3 bases, the J end lost 4 bases, and 12 bases lay between the germline ends. The CDR3 covers 14 residues. Germline lookup yields CDR1 ENHRY and CDR2 SYGVKD. In nucleotides, the CDR3 is TGTGCCATCAGTGACCCACGACAGCTCACTGAAGCTTTCTTT. Translation gives CAISDPRQLTEAFF.

This clone was found a few times. This sample includes further DNA sequences coding for the same CDR3. The V and J genes are TRBV28 and TRBJ1-5, with TRBD1 matching 8 bases. The V gene's germline CDR1 is MDHEN and CDR2 SYDVKM. The CDR3 sequence is 15 residues long. Trimming removed 4 bases from V and 2 bases from J; junction bases left unmatched: 4. CDR3 in DNA: TGTGCCAGCAGTTCCGGACAGGGTGGCAATCAGCCCCAGCATTTT. This translates into CASSSGQGGNQPQHF.

The chain has TRBV6-1 and TRBJ1-2; D perhaps matches TRBD1 (5 bases). The CDR3 runs to 16 residues. The germline CDR1 and CDR2 sequences are MNHNS and SASEGT. V was pared by 2 bases and J by 8 bases, with 21 bases between. The CDR3 loop is CASSENGAGIVGGYTF. The CDR3 DNA sequence: TGTGCCAGCAGTGAAAATGGGGCAGGGATAGTTGGAGGCTACACCTTC.

This rearrangement joins TRBV7-2 to TRBJ1-5; D is unclear. The V gene's germline CDR1 is SGHTA and CDR2 FQGNSA. The CDR3 extends over 11 amino acids. Trimming took off 4 bases at V and 6 bases at J, with 4 bases between the two ends. Written as DNA, the CDR3 is TGTGCCAGCAGCTCGGGTCAGCCCCAGCATTTT. Translation gives CASSSGQPQHF.